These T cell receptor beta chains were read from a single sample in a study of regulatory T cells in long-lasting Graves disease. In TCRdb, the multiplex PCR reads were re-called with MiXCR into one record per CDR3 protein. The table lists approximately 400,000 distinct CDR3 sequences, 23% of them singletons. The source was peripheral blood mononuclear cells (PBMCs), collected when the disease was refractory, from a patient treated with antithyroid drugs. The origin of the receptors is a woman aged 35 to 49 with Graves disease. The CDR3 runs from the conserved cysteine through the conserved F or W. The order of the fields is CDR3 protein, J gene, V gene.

CASSQGTSGMGEQYF | TRBJ2-7 | TRBV4-1
CASSTHWTGGSNQPQHF | TRBJ1-5 | TRBV27
CASSLSTGITEAFF | TRBJ1-1 | TRBV10-1
CASSLVTGNYGYTF | TRBJ1-2 | TRBV7-8
CAGTTHSNSYEQYF | TRBJ2-7 | TRBV2
CSASQGTSYNSPLHF | TRBJ1-6 | TRBV20-1
CASSEGTGATGELFF | TRBJ2-2 | TRBV2
CASSFRGRYYNSPLHF | TRBJ1-6 | TRBV27
CASSSLGGQPQHF | TRBJ1-5 | TRBV5-1
CASSSSGMGETQYF | TRBJ2-5 | TRBV7-8
CASSSSGEAGYTF | TRBJ1-2 | TRBV7-2
CASGLAGGTDTQYF | TRBJ2-3 | TRBV10-3
CASSQGPRWGKFF | TRBJ2-1 | TRBV3-1
CASSRNRQSPYEQYF | TRBJ2-7 | TRBV2
CASRNGGSPLHF | TRBJ1-6 | TRBV6-1
CASSPLGDRGIYEQYF | TRBJ2-7 | TRBV6-1
CASSLFGAGVYEQYF | TRBJ2-7 | TRBV11-2
CACSYKRVRRGISYEQYF | TRBJ2-7 | TRBV6-9
CASSFFTGYEQYF | TRBJ2-7 | TRBV12-3/TRBV12-4
CATAAASTDTQYF | TRBJ2-3 | TRBV15
CASSLAWEPSSGNTIYF | TRBJ1-3 | TRBV7-8
CAITAKNAYEQYF | TRBJ2-7 | TRBV10-3
CASSIRDSDTQYF | TRBJ2-3 | TRBV2
CASSLVPAGTRGGYTF | TRBJ1-2 | TRBV5-5
CASSSRLAGKTDTQYF | TRBJ2-3 | TRBV28
CASSWRGLVETQYF | TRBJ2-5 | TRBV28
CASSPVVAGANVLTF | TRBJ2-6 | TRBV28